The clone carrying this T cell receptor (beta chain) was recorded once. This sample was taken from a study of blood T cell repertoires in COVID-19. The table came from immunoSEQ multiplex PCR; TCRdb's copy has only in-frame clones and leaves some out. The repertoire holds about 180,000 clones, with about 91% as singletons. V was trimmed by 5 bases and J by 5 bases, leaving 12 bases between them. Germline assignment: CDR1 MDHEN and CDR2 SYDVKM. This CDR3 has 14 amino acids. The chain has TRBV28 and TRBJ1-4; possibly TRBD1 for D (5 bases). The sequence was obtained from a woman in her thirties with acute or convalescent COVID-19. The sequenced material came from peripheral blood. The CDR3 spells CASSPRVFNEKLFF. CDR3 nucleotide sequence: TGTGCCAGCAGTCCCAGGGTCTTCAATGAAAAACTGTTTTTT.